Listed below are T cell receptor beta chains from one sample, sequenced in a study of resident and recirculating memory T cells in vitiligo. Here immunoSEQ multiplex PCR was the method, and the copy in TCRdb shows in-frame clones only, minus some. Here the sample spans 70,000 to 85,000 clones, roughly 90% being singletons. Sample: blood. Receptor source: a male donor with vitiligo. Each CDR3 is given with its conserved first and last residue. D genes are given only for firm matches. Size values are once, few and many counts, or a class for expanded clones, and some rows have none.

. | . | TRBJ2-7 | TRBV10-1 | CASSIERGTYEQYF | TGCGCCAGCAGCATCGAGAGAGGGACTTACGAGCAGTACTTC
. | . | TRBJ1-5 | TRBV6-5 | CASSPDSLSNQPQHF | TGTGCCAGCAGTCCCGACAGTCTAAGCAATCAGCCCCAGCATTTT
. | . | TRBJ1-2 | TRBV5-4 | CASSRTRDIKYGYTF | TGTGCCAGCAGTCGAACCCGGGACATCAAATATGGCTACACCTTC
. | TRBD1 | TRBJ2-1 | TRBV20-1 | CSVEGALEQFF | TGCAGTGTAGAGGGGGCACTGGAGCAGTTCTTC
once | . | TRBJ1-5 | TRBV6-5 | CASGGSVGNQPQHF | TGTGCCAGCGGAGGTTCGGTAGGCAATCAGCCCCAGCATTTT
. | . | TRBJ1-2 | TRBV6-6 | CASSYSRDGYTF | TGTGCCAGCAGTTACTCGAGGGATGGCTACACCTTC
. | . | TRBJ2-7 | TRBV9 | CASSPTPDSSEQYF | TGTGCCAGCAGCCCTACCCCGGACAGTTCCGAGCAGTACTTC
. | . | TRBJ2-5 | TRBV9 | CASSVTSSSETQYF | TGTGCCAGCAGCGTAACTTCTAGCAGTGAGACCCAGTACTTC
. | TRBD2 | TRBJ2-3 | TRBV18 | CASSPKGLAGVNTQYF | TGTGCCAGCTCACCAAAGGGACTAGCGGGGGTGAATACGCAGTATTTT
. | . | TRBJ2-3 | TRBV27 | CASSLRPRTSTDTQYF | TGTGCCAGCAGTTTACGCCCAAGGACTAGCACAGATACGCAGTATTTT
few | TRBD2 | TRBJ2-1 | TRBV7-9 | CASSIGGADEQFF | TGTGCCAGCAGCATCGGGGGGGCCGATGAGCAGTTCTTC
once | TRBD1 | TRBJ1-3 | TRBV6-1 | CASSEDRSSGNTIYF | TGTGCCAGCAGTGAGGACAGGAGCTCTGGAAACACCATATATTTT
. | TRBD1 | TRBJ1-5 | TRBV7-6 | CASSAGTGTQPQHF | TGTGCCAGCAGCGCCGGGACAGGGACCCAGCCCCAGCATTTT
. | TRBD1 | TRBJ1-6 | TRBV7-9 | CASSKKGQGMSSPLHF | TGTGCCAGCAGCAAGAAAGGACAGGGAATGAGTTCACCCCTCCACTTT
. | . | TRBJ1-2 | TRBV5-6 | CASSSGHSYGYTF | TGTGCCAGCAGTTCCGGACACAGTTATGGCTACACCTTC
. | . | TRBJ2-2 | TRBV6-1 | CASTPQVNTGELFF | TGTGCCAGCACCCCCCAGGTGAACACCGGGGAGCTGTTTTTT
once | TRBD1 | TRBJ2-4 | TRBV9 | CASSVGGGAKNIQYF | TGTGCCAGCAGCGTAGGAGGGGGCGCCAAAAACATTCAGTACTTC
. | TRBD1 | TRBJ2-2 | TRBV6-4 | CASSDHYGTGVNTGELFF | TGTGCCAGCAGTGATCATTATGGGACAGGGGTGAACACCGGGGAGCTGTTTTTT
once | . | TRBJ2-3 | TRBV6-6 | CASSYWTREDTQYF | TGTGCCAGCAGTTACTGGACTCGGGAGGATACGCAGTATTTT
. | . | TRBJ1-3 | TRBV5-1 | CASSLRGNSGNTIYF | TGCGCCAGCAGCTTGCGGGGTAACTCTGGAAACACCATATATTTT
. | TRBD2 | TRBJ2-1 | TRBV19 | CASRPLAGAYNEQFF | TGTGCCAGTAGGCCACTAGCGGGGGCATACAATGAGCAGTTCTTC
. | TRBD1 | TRBJ1-4 | TRBV2 | CASSMRQGNEKLFF | TGTGCCAGCAGTATGCGACAGGGAAATGAAAAACTGTTTTTT
. | . | TRBJ2-1 | TRBV15 | CATSRPLDEQFF | TGTGCCACCAGCAGACCTCTCGATGAGCAGTTCTTC
. | TRBD1 | TRBJ1-2 | TRBV11-2 | CASSSLRGQEYPGYTF | TGTGCCAGCAGCTCCCTGCGGGGACAGGAGTATCCCGGCTACACCTTC
. | TRBD2 | TRBJ2-3 | TRBV4-3 | CASSQDLAGGPDTQYF | TGCGCCAGCAGCCAAGATCTAGCGGGGGGGCCAGATACGCAGTATTTT
. | TRBD2 | TRBJ2-5 | TRBV29-1 | CSARSGLAGETQYF | TGCAGCGCCCGAAGTGGACTAGCGGGGGAGACCCAGTACTTC
. | TRBD2 | TRBJ2-3 | TRBV12-5 | CASGPAGGTSTDTQYF | TGTGCTAGTGGTCCCGCGGGGGGAACTAGCACAGATACGCAGTATTTT
. | . | TRBJ1-4 | TRBV7-9 | CASSPDKNNEKLFF | TGTGCCAGCAGCCCAGACAAAAATAATGAAAAACTGTTTTTT
. | TRBD2 | TRBJ2-5 | TRBV7-7 | CASSEPREGGTQYF | TGTGCTAGCAGCGAACCCAGGGAGGGTGGGACCCAGTACTTC
. | TRBD1 | TRBJ2-7 | TRBV4-3 | CASSQDRTGVFLYEQYF | TGCGCCAGCAGCCAAGATCGGACAGGGGTCTTCCTATACGAGCAGTACTTC
. | TRBD1 | TRBJ1-5 | TRBV7-2 | CASSLVETGNQPQHF | TGTGCCAGCAGCTTAGTGGAGACAGGGAATCAGCCCCAGCATTTT
. | TRBD1 | TRBJ1-1 | TRBV5-1 | CASRRQGGTEAFF | TGCGCCAGCAGACGACAGGGCGGCACTGAAGCTTTCTTT
. | . | TRBJ2-6 | TRBV23-1 | CASSQQVVSGANVLTF | TGCGCCAGCAGTCAGCAGGTGGTATCTGGGGCCAACGTCCTGACTTTC
. | . | TRBJ1-1 | TRBV6-5 | CASRVGGYTEAFF | TGTGCCAGCAGAGTAGGGGGATACACTGAAGCTTTCTTT
. | TRBD1 | TRBJ2-5 | TRBV19 | CASSMDRGQETQYF | TGTGCCAGTAGTATGGACAGGGGGCAGGAGACCCAGTACTTC
few | . | TRBJ1-1 | TRBV7-2 | CASSSQGDTEAFF | TGTGCCAGCAGCTCACAGGGAGACACTGAAGCTTTCTTT
. | TRBD2 | TRBJ2-1 | TRBV7-6 | CASSLVAGGRVSYNEQFF | TGTGCCAGCAGCTTGGTAGCGGGGGGGCGGGTGTCCTACAATGAGCAGTTCTTC
. | TRBD1 | TRBJ2-1 | TRBV9 | CASSARGTADNEQFF | TGTGCCAGCAGCGCCCGAGGGACAGCCGACAATGAGCAGTTCTTC
. | . | TRBJ1-2 | TRBV27 | CVRTGYGYTF | TGTGTACGCACAGGGTATGGCTACACCTTC
. | . | TRBJ1-2 | TRBV29-1 | CSVVEGQGGYTF | TGCAGCGTTGTAGAGGGGCAAGGGGGCTACACCTTC
. | TRBD1 | TRBJ1-2 | TRBV7-8 | CATLGRSTGDDGYTF | TGTGCCACCCTAGGGCGATCGACAGGGGACGATGGCTACACCTTC
. | . | TRBJ1-1 | TRBV27 | CASSRAGQNTEAFF | TGTGCCAGCTCTCGAGCAGGTCAGAACACTGAAGCTTTCTTT
. | . | TRBJ2-3 | TRBV5-1 | CASSPGQPITDTQYF | TGCGCCAGCAGCCCCGGACAGCCCATCACAGATACGCAGTATTTT